The 21 T cell receptor beta chains below all came from one sample that was sequenced in a study of cytomegalovirus exposure and HLA in healthy donors. A multiplex PCR was run with 60 Vbeta primers and 13 Jbeta primers. The assay was immunoSEQ multiplex PCR, and TCRdb's table has in-frame clones only and misses some. The sample records over 120,000 clones, about four fifths being singletons. Input material: PBMCs. These receptors were collected from a man aged 40-49 years in good health and CMV-seronegative.

The CDR3, as DNA: TGTGCCAGCAGTGACGGGACAGGGGCCCACGAGCAGTACTTC. Its translation: CASSDGTGAHEQYF. The V and J genes are TRBV2 and TRBJ2-7, with 10 bases fitting TRBD1. J was trimmed by 5 bases and V by 3 bases; bases with no gene match: 4. There are 14 residues in the CDR3. Looked up from germline, CDR1 is SNHLY and CDR2 is FYNNEI.

This chain connects TRBV7-6 to TRBJ2-7; possibly TRBD1 for D (5 bases). Germline V gene lookup returns CDR1 SGHVS and CDR2 FNYEAQ. Trimming stripped 3 bases from V and 6 bases from J, with 12 bases between. CDR3 size: 13 residues. The CDR3 DNA is TGTGCCAGCAGCTTTCAAGGGGCCGGCGAGCAGTACTTC. Translation gives CASSFQGAGEQYF.

V usage is TRBV21-1 and J usage is TRBJ2-2; the listed D gene, TRBD1, was not tested against the DNA. TRBV21-1 is annotated as a pseudogene. The CDR3 contains 18 residues. As DNA, the CDR3 is TGTGCCAGCAGCAAACCAGACTCCAAGGAGACAGGAACCGGGGAGCTGTTTTTT. It yields the protein CASSKPDSKETGTGELFF.

The chain combines TRBV27 with TRBJ1-5; D remains ambiguous. This CDR3 has 11 residues. Per the germline V gene, CDR1 is MNHEY and CDR2 is SMNVEV (reference sequence). Trimming cost V 2 bases and J 16 bases, with 12 bases left between them. CDR3 region: CASSLGRTLHF. The CDR3 region has the DNA TGTGCCAGCAGTTTAGGGAGGACGTTACATTTT.

The V gene is TRBV6-1, the J gene TRBJ2-2, with 8 bases lining up with TRBD2. Trimming at V came to 11 bases and at J to 10 bases, leaving 15 bases not matched to a gene. The CDR3 runs 14 residues. Germline V CDR1 and CDR2: MNHNS, SASEGT. The CDR3, as DNA: TGTGCCGGTCGGGAGGGAGGCCCGGTAGAGGAGCTGTTTTTT. Residues: CAGREGGPVEELFF.

This clone was found once. The chain employs TRBV6-1 and TRBJ1-2; possibly TRBD1 for D (5 bases). This CDR3 is 16 amino acids long. V was shortened by 1 base and J by 1 base, with 13 bases between the two germline ends. Germline V gene data show CDR1 as MNHNS and CDR2 as SASEGT. The CDR3 DNA sequence: TGTGCCAGCAGTGAAGGGTTGGGCAGGGTTAACTATGGCTACACCTTC. The encoded protein is CASSEGLGRVNYGYTF.

V gene TRBV27 combines with J gene TRBJ2-7, with 7 bases matching TRBD1. Losses at the gene ends were 2 bases for V and 0 bases for J; bases not matched to a gene: 4. CDR1 is MNHEY, CDR2 SMNVEV, per germline (reference sequence). The CDR3 extends over 15 amino acids. CDR3 in amino acids: CASSLHRGLSYEQYF. The CDR3 DNA is TGTGCCAGCAGTTTACATAGGGGGCTCTCCTACGAGCAGTACTTC.

This chain connects TRBV5-6 to TRBJ1-4; possible D gene TRBD1, 6 bases. The CDR3 runs 15 residues. The V and J ends lost 0 bases and 5 bases respectively, with 11 bases between them. Germline lookup yields CDR1 SGHDT and CDR2 YYEEEE. For the CDR3, the DNA is TGTGCCAGCAGCTTGGTACAGGGCGGAAATGAAAAACTGTTTTTT. This codes for CASSLVQGGNEKLFF.

This clone was seen a handful of times. The gene calls are TRBV5-1 and TRBJ1-3; a possible D gene is TRBD1 (5 bases). V was trimmed by 0 bases and J by 0 bases, leaving 10 bases between them. The germline CDR1 and CDR2 sequences are SGHRS and YFSETQ. CDR3 size: 16 residues. This chain's CDR3 is CASSLDGAHSGNTIYF. The CDR3 DNA is TGCGCCAGCAGCTTGGATGGGGCGCACTCTGGAAACACCATATATTTT.

The DNA for the CDR3 is TGTGCCAGTACCCCTCTGGCAGGGGCTACAGATACGCAGTATTTT. Amino acids: CASTPLAGATDTQYF. J is TRBJ2-3 and V is TRBV19; weak D call: TRBD1 (6 bases). The length of the CDR3 is 15 residues. V lost 7 bases and J lost 3, with 17 bases in between. Germline V gives CDR1 LNHDA, CDR2 SQIVND (reference sequence).

This clone was seen a single time. The V call is TRBV30, the J call TRBJ1-1, with 7 bases aligning to TRBD1. Germline CDR1 GTSNPN, CDR2 SVGIG (reference sequence). With 5 bases clipped from V and 3 bases from J, the junction kept 9 bases outside the gene matches. The CDR3 loop spans 14 amino acids. The CDR3 loop reads CAWEGAGFYTEAFF. CDR3 sequence (DNA): TGTGCCTGGGAGGGGGCGGGCTTTTACACTGAAGCTTTCTTT.

The chain couples TRBV7-9 to TRBJ1-1; D is unresolved. CDR1 is SEHNR, CDR2 FQNEAQ, per germline (reference sequence). Trimming removed 2 bases at V and 7 bases at J, with 8 bases between. This CDR3 has 12 residues. CDR3 in amino acids: CASSLTDYEAFF. CDR3 sequence (DNA): TGTGCCAGCAGCTTAACAGATTATGAAGCTTTCTTT.

The chain is built from TRBV14 and TRBJ2-2; D may be TRBD2 (6 bases). Germline assignment: CDR1 SGHDN and CDR2 FVKESK. The V end lost 4 bases, the J end lost 2 bases, and 14 bases lay between the germline ends. This CDR3 comprises 16 residues. This CDR3 reads CASSPLGRGNTGELFF. The CDR3 bases are TGTGCCAGCAGCCCCCTCGGGCGGGGCAACACCGGGGAGCTGTTTTTT.

This clone was observed a handful of times. CDR3 protein: CASSDISNQPQHF. The DNA for the CDR3 is TGTGCCAGCAGTGATATTAGCAATCAGCCCCAGCATTTT. J is TRBJ1-5 and V is TRBV6-1; D uncertain. Trimming cost V 3 bases and J 0 bases, with 3 bases left between them. The CDR3 sequence is 13 residues long. Germline V CDR1 and CDR2: MNHNS, SASEGT.

The genes are TRBV27 and TRBJ2-7, with 10 bases that match TRBD1. V lost 3 bases, J lost 3 bases, and 8 bases stayed unmatched. The CDR3 length is 16 residues. CDR1 MNHEY and CDR2 SMNVEV come from the germline V gene (reference sequence). CDR3 sequence (DNA): TGTGCCAGCAGTTTCGGGGACAGGGGCAGGGACTACGAGCAGTACTTC. Protein sequence: CASSFGDRGRDYEQYF.

The chain is built from TRBV19 and TRBJ2-2; 13 bases match TRBD2. The CDR3 contains 15 residues. The germline V gene encodes CDR1 LNHDA and CDR2 SQIVND (reference sequence). The V and J ends lost 6 bases and 4 bases, in that order; junction bases with no gene match: 2. CDR3 region: CASRRTSGSTGELFF. DNA for the CDR3: TGTGCCAGTAGACGGACTAGCGGGAGCACCGGGGAGCTGTTTTTT.

The V call is TRBV14, the J call TRBJ1-1, with a weak D call TRBD1 (6 bases). This CDR3 contains 15 residues. Germline CDR1 SGHDN, CDR2 FVKESK. V lost 2 bases and J lost 4, with 14 bases in between. This CDR3 is CASSQYRVRGTEAFF. The CDR3 DNA sequence: TGTGCCAGCAGCCAATACAGGGTTAGGGGCACTGAAGCTTTCTTT.

This rearrangement joins TRBV4-2 to TRBJ1-1; D remains unclear. V was shortened by 6 bases and J by 7 bases, with 18 bases between the two germline ends. CDR3 length: 14 amino acids. CDR1 and CDR2 from the germline V gene are LGHNA and YNFKEQ. CDR3: CASSRREGAIEAFF. The CDR3, as DNA: TGTGCCAGCAGTAGACGCGAGGGTGCCATTGAAGCTTTCTTT.

This chain connects TRBV10-2 to TRBJ2-2, with 9 bases identical to TRBD1. In germline, CDR1 is WSHSY, CDR2 SAAADI. V was clipped by 6 bases and J by 7 bases; unmatched bases: 9. This CDR3 spans 15 amino acids. CDR3 sequence (DNA): TGCGCCAGCAGCCCCGGGACAGGGTCTTTCGGGGAGCTGTTTTTT. This sequence encodes CASSPGTGSFGELFF.

The rearrangement links TRBV9 to TRBJ1-6, with 10 bases identical to TRBD1. The CDR3 runs to 16 residues. Germline V CDR1 and CDR2: SGDLS, YYNGEE. After removal of 0 bases from V and 7 bases from J, the junction contained 4 bases not matched to a gene. The CDR3 bases are TGTGCCAGCAGCGTAGCTATGGGACAGGGGAATTCACCCCTCCACTTT. Translation gives CASSVAMGQGNSPLHF. The whole variable domain, remainder taken from reference TRBV9 and TRBJ1-6, is DSGVTQTPKHLITATGQRVTLRCSPRSGDLSVYWYQQSLDQGLQFLIQYYNGEERAKGNILERFSAQQFPDLHSELNLSSLELGDSALYFCASSVAMGQGNSPLHFGNGTRLTVT.

The genes are TRBV11-3 and TRBJ1-1; 9 nucleotides line up with TRBD1. The CDR3 has 13 amino acids. The V segment lost 8 bases and the J segment 3 bases; nucleotides outside the gene matches: 4. Germline loops: CDR1 SGHNT, CDR2 YENEEA. CDR3 sequence: CASCRDRDTEAFF. The CDR3 DNA is TGTGCCAGCTGCCGGGACAGGGACACTGAAGCTTTCTTT.